One sample yielded the 25 T cell receptor beta chains listed below, sequenced in a study of a mutant IDH1 vaccine in newly diagnosed glioma. The time point denotes: week 5, during vaccination. Doses consisted of 300 ug of mutant IDH1 20-mer peptide each, paired with topical imiquimod. TCRdb's copy holds only in-frame clones and misses some; the assay was immunoSEQ multiplex PCR. This table holds nearly 55,000 clones, about 80% found once. What these receptors recognize is not known. This specimen consisted of PBMCs, obtained from a glioma patient whose treatment included an IDH1 peptide vaccine. These receptors originate from a man between 25 and 39 years old with glioma.

The V and J genes are TRBV6-5 and TRBJ1-1; perhaps TRBD1 as D (6 bases). Germline CDR1 and CDR2: MNHEY and SVGAGI. The CDR3 has 15 amino acids. Trimming shortened V by 3 bases and J by 4 bases, and 15 bases separated the two germline ends. The CDR3 spells CASSYQTGIGTEAFF. In DNA form, the CDR3 reads TGTGCCAGCAGTTATCAGACAGGTATTGGCACTGAAGCTTTCTTT.

J is TRBJ2-5 and V is TRBV10-2; 10 bases align to TRBD2. This CDR3 is 15 amino acids long. After removal of 3 bases from V and 1 base from J, the junction contained 2 bases not matched to a gene. Germline lookup yields CDR1 WSHSY and CDR2 SAAADI. The CDR3 sequence is CASSEAGGRQETQYF. The CDR3 DNA sequence: TGCGCCAGCAGTGAAGCGGGGGGGCGCCAAGAGACCCAGTACTTC.

The V call is TRBV18, the J call TRBJ2-3; D is undetermined. This CDR3 region has 13 residues. CDR1 and CDR2 from the germline V gene are KGHSH and LQKENI. V was pared by 6 bases and J by 2 bases, with 9 bases between. CDR3 sequence (DNA): TGTGCCAGCTCGGCTATAAACACAGATACGCAGTATTTT. It yields the protein CASSAINTDTQYF.

V gene TRBV6-1 combines with J gene TRBJ2-5; D perhaps matches TRBD2 (6 bases). Between the trimmed V and J ends, which lost 10 bases and 7 bases, there was a span of 13 bases. The germline V gene encodes CDR1 MNHNS and CDR2 SASEGT. The CDR3 runs to 11 residues. CDR3 nucleotide sequence: TGTGCCATCCTGGAGGGTGGGACCCAGTACTTC. It specifies CAILEGGTQYF.

The chain joins TRBV11-3 to TRBJ2-2; possible D gene TRBD1, 6 bases. Between the trimmed V and J ends, which lost 8 bases and 0 bases, there was a span of 10 bases. Per germline, CDR1 SGHNT and CDR2 YENEEA. The CDR3 spans 14 residues. DNA of the CDR3: TGTGCCAGCCAAGACAGGACGAACACCGGGGAGCTGTTTTTT. Translation: CASQDRTNTGELFF.

The chain employs TRBV9 and TRBJ1-1, with D maybe TRBD1 (5 bases). This CDR3 region has 15 residues. Germline CDR1 reads SGDLS; CDR2 reads YYNGEE. V shed 2 bases and J shed 3 bases, with 14 bases lying between them. CDR3: CASSVLGGPYTEAFF. In nucleotides, the CDR3 is TGTGCCAGCAGCGTCCTCGGGGGACCTTACACTGAAGCTTTCTTT.

The gene calls are TRBV5-1 and TRBJ2-5; tentatively, D is TRBD1 (6 bases). Germline V gives CDR1 SGHRS, CDR2 YFSETQ. Trimming shortened V by 4 bases and J by 2 bases, and 9 bases separated the two germline ends. The CDR3 runs to 13 residues. The CDR3 sequence is CASSPGQQETQYF. The DNA for the CDR3 is TGCGCCAGCAGCCCAGGACAGCAAGAGACCCAGTACTTC.

In this sample, this clone turned up a few times. The chain is built from TRBV19 and TRBJ2-2, with 8 bases identical to TRBD2. This CDR3 has 15 residues. V lost 5 bases and J lost 2; bases outside the gene matches: 4. Germline-derived CDR1 and CDR2 are LNHDA and SQIVND (reference sequence). CDR3: CASSLGLVNTGELFF. The DNA of the CDR3 is TGTGCCAGTAGTTTGGGACTAGTTAACACCGGGGAGCTGTTTTTT.

The genes are TRBV5-4 and TRBJ2-5; TRBD1 aligns across 11 bases. In germline, CDR1 is SGHNT, CDR2 YYREEE (reference sequence). With V trimmed by 0 bases and J by 4 bases, 2 bases remained unmatched. The CDR3 runs to 15 residues. The CDR3 bases are TGTGCCAGCAGCTTGGGAGGGACAGGGGGAGAGACCCAGTACTTC. It translates to CASSLGGTGGETQYF.

The J gene is TRBJ2-2, the V gene TRBV6-1, with D tentatively TRBD2 (5 bases). Trimming stripped 8 bases from V and 7 bases from J, with 20 bases between. From germline, CDR1 is MNHNS and CDR2 SASEGT. This CDR3 comprises 15 residues. The CDR3 coding sequence is TGTGCCAGCCTCCCGGAGGCTGCCGGTTTCGGGGAGCTGTTTTTT. It codes for CASLPEAAGFGELFF.

This clone was detected a few times. The chain is built from TRBV2 and TRBJ2-5, with D unresolved. V dropped 6 bases and J dropped 1 base, with 12 bases sitting between them. This CDR3 has 14 residues. Germline CDR1 SNHLY, CDR2 FYNNEI. CDR3 DNA: TGTGCCAGCAGCCCCTGGATAGGCCAAGAGACCCAGTACTTC. This translates into CASSPWIGQETQYF. Together with reference TRBV2 and TRBJ2-5, the CDR3 gives the full variable domain: EPEVTQTPSHQVTQMGQEVILRCVPISNHLYFYWYRQILGQKVEFLVSFYNNEISEKSEIFDDQFSVERPDGSNFTLKIRSTKLEDSAMYFCASSPWIGQETQYFGPGTRLLVL.

Only a few counts were recorded for this clone. This chain joins TRBV6-5 and TRBJ1-4, with D perhaps matching TRBD1 (6 bases). The germline V and J ends were trimmed by 0 bases and 8 bases, with 16 bases remaining between them. The length of the CDR3 is 16 residues. Germline-derived CDR1 and CDR2 are MNHEY and SVGAGI. The CDR3 here is CASSYSRGRGREKLFF. CDR3 nucleotides: TGTGCCAGCAGTTACTCGAGAGGCAGGGGAAGGGAAAAACTGTTTTTT.

V is TRBV5-6 and J is TRBJ1-6; no firm D call. The CDR3 spans 16 residues. Deletions cut 4 bases from V and 5 bases from J, with 16 bases between. Germline values: CDR1 SGHDT, CDR2 YYEEEE. Written as DNA, the CDR3 is TGTGCCAGCAGCCCACCGCCCAGAGGCCATAATTCACCCCTCCACTTT. Translation: CASSPPPRGHNSPLHF.

This clone turned up a few times. CDR3 sequence reads: CASTQRRVGTEAFF. CDR3 sequence (DNA): TGTGCCAGCACCCAGAGAAGGGTTGGCACTGAAGCTTTCTTT. The V call is TRBV9, the J call TRBJ1-1; D remains ambiguous. The CDR3 length is 14 residues. Germline CDR1 SGDLS, CDR2 YYNGEE. The V and J ends lost 6 bases and 4 bases respectively, with 16 bases between them.

Note on this clone: At one end, the junction sequence differs from germline, possibly due to a read error. The chain couples TRBV11-2 to TRBJ2-2; D unresolved. The germline CDR1 and CDR2 sequences are SGHAT and FQNNGV. The CDR3 consists of 16 residues. The CDR3 DNA sequence: TGTGCCAGCAGCCGCCGTAGCCCGGCGAAGACCGGGGAGCTGTTTTTT. It yields the protein CASSRRSPAKTGELFF. The variable domain in full, completed from reference TRBV11-2 and TRBJ2-2, reads EAGVAQSPRYKIIEKRQSVAFWCNPISGHATLYWYQQILGQGPKLLIQFQNNGVVDDSQLPKDRFSAERLKGVDSTLKIQPAKLEDSAVYLCASSRRSPAKTGELFFGEGSRLTVL.

The rearrangement joins TRBV9 to TRBJ2-5, with D uncertain. Germline V gene data show CDR1 as SGDLS and CDR2 as YYNGEE. This CDR3 has 12 amino acids. V lost 4 bases and J 5 bases, leaving 9 bases between the germline ends. CDR3 residues: CASSPNGETQYF. CDR3 nucleotide sequence: TGTGCCAGCAGCCCCAATGGGGAGACCCAGTACTTC.

The chain uses TRBV29-1 and TRBJ2-7; 9 bases map to TRBD1. The CDR3 is made up of 16 amino acids. The junction had 9 bases not matched to a gene; V was cut back by 0 bases and J by 3 bases. Germline CDR1 reads SQVTM; CDR2 reads ANQGSEA. CDR3 residues: CSVEDSGDRGDYEQYF. The CDR3, as DNA: TGCAGCGTTGAAGATTCGGGAGACAGGGGGGACTACGAGCAGTACTTC.

CDR3 nucleotide sequence: TGCGCCAGCAGCCTAAGCGGGGGCCCATACAATGAGCAGTTCTTC. Translating it yields CASSLSGGPYNEQFF. This chain joins TRBV5-1 and TRBJ2-1, with 8 bases aligning to TRBD2. The CDR3 length is 15 residues. Germline values: CDR1 SGHRS, CDR2 YFSETQ. J gave up 4 bases and V 4 bases, and 7 bases lay outside the gene matches.

The chain has TRBV6-5 and TRBJ1-6, with D unresolved. V lost 8 bases and J 8 bases, leaving 13 bases between the germline ends. Germline V gives CDR1 MNHEY, CDR2 SVGAGI. This CDR3 comprises 13 residues. The CDR3 spells CASGQQVDSPLHF. DNA of the CDR3: TGTGCCAGCGGCCAGCAGGTGGATTCACCCCTCCACTTT.

Points on this clone: At the DNA level, this CDR3 is encoded by other sequences in the same sample as well. The chain combines TRBV6-6 with TRBJ1-5, with 8 bases fitting TRBD1. With V trimmed by 3 bases and J by 5 bases, 3 bases remained unmatched. From germline, CDR1 is MNHNY and CDR2 SVGAGI (reference sequence). CDR3 length: 14 residues. The CDR3 loop reads CASSYQGAHQPQHF. DNA of the CDR3: TGTGCCAGCAGTTATCAGGGGGCTCATCAGCCCCAGCATTTT.

This sequence joins TRBV11-2 and TRBJ1-5; maybe TRBD1 (6 bases). The V gene lost 5 bases and the J gene lost 6 bases, with 17 bases spanning the gap. CDR3 length: 15 residues. The V gene's germline CDR1 is SGHAT and CDR2 FQNNGV. The DNA for the CDR3 is TGTGCCAGCAGCCCAACATTGGGGGCTGGTCAGCCCCAGCATTTT. Residues: CASSPTLGAGQPQHF.

This sequence joins TRBV12-5 and TRBJ2-7; unclear D gene. Trimming pared 7 bases from V and 1 base from J, leaving 5 bases between. CDR3 length equals 11 residues. Looked up from germline, CDR1 is LGHNT and CDR2 is FRNRAP. CDR3 bases: TGTGCTAGTGCTAAATCCTACGAGCAGTACTTC. This translates into CASAKSYEQYF. The complete variable domain, with remaining parts taken from reference TRBV12-5 and TRBJ2-7, reads DARVTQTPRHKVTEMGQEVTMRCQPILGHNTVFWYRQTMMQGLELLAYFRNRAPLDDSGMPKDRFSAEMPDATLATLKIQPSEPRDSAVYFCASAKSYEQYFGPGTRLTVT.

The chain uses TRBV18 and TRBJ2-3, with no clear D. Trimming took off 3 bases at V and 2 bases at J, with 18 bases between the two ends. Germline CDR1 is KGHSH and CDR2 is LQKENI. This CDR3 has 17 residues. The CDR3 nucleotides are TGTGCCAGCTCACCCAAGCATAGATGGTGGGACACAGATACGCAGTATTTT. Translating gives CASSPKHRWWDTDTQYF.

The rearrangement links TRBV2 to TRBJ1-1; the D gene is possibly TRBD1 (6 bases). Germline V gives CDR1 SNHLY, CDR2 FYNNEI. This CDR3 is 13 amino acids long. V was pared by 6 bases and J by 2 bases, with 10 bases between. The CDR3 protein is CASRPDSNTEAFF. CDR3 DNA: TGTGCCAGCAGACCGGACAGTAACACTGAAGCTTTCTTT.

The chain combines TRBV30 with TRBJ2-7; D remains unclear. The length of the CDR3 is 13 residues. V was trimmed by 2 bases and J by 3 bases, leaving 11 bases between them. CDR1 and CDR2 (germline): GTSNPN, SVGIG (reference sequence). In nucleotides, the CDR3 is TGTGCCTGGAGTAAAGGTTTTGTCTACGAGCAGTACTTC. This sequence encodes CAWSKGFVYEQYF.